A selection of T cell receptor beta chains follows, all from one sample in a study of cytomegalovirus exposure and HLA in healthy donors. Libraries were prepared by immunoSEQ multiplex PCR; TCRdb keeps only in-frame clonotypes and omits some of them. Of some 180,000 clones in the sample, around 86% were seen once. Material: PBMCs. These receptors all stem from a man aged 25 to 40 in good health and CMV-seropositive. The CDR3 runs from the conserved cysteine through the conserved F or W. The order of the fields is clone size, J gene, D gene, V gene, CDR3 protein, CDR3 DNA. The D gene is left open where the match is weak. Clone size is shown for a subset of rows, as once, few, many or a class of expanded clone.

few,TRBJ1-1,TRBD1,TRBV4-2,CASSHPDRDTEAFF,TGTGCCAGCAGCCACCCGGACAGGGACACTGAAGCTTTCTTT
.,TRBJ1-1,.,TRBV5-1,CASKSQGENTEAFF,TGCGCCAGCAAGTCACAGGGAGAGAACACTGAAGCTTTCTTT
.,TRBJ1-3,.,TRBV25-1,CASSDSVSGNTIYF,TGTGCCAGCAGTGACTCGGTCTCTGGAAACACCATATATTTT
.,TRBJ2-6,.,TRBV7-3,CASSLVPPSGANVLTF,TGTGCCAGCAGCTTAGTTCCGCCCTCTGGGGCCAACGTCCTGACTTTC
.,TRBJ1-2,.,TRBV9,CASSAQNYGYTF,TGTGCCAGCAGCGCACAGAACTATGGCTACACCTTC
.,TRBJ2-3,.,TRBV6-5,CASSVNPSTDTQYF,TGTGCCAGCAGCGTAAACCCTAGCACAGATACGCAGTATTTT
.,TRBJ2-7,TRBD1,TRBV5-6,CASSLGQGAYEQYF,TGTGCCAGCAGCTTGGGACAGGGGGCCTACGAGCAGTACTTC
.,TRBJ2-7,TRBD1,TRBV10-2,CASTRRSDRDEQYF,TGCGCCAGCACTCGAAGGTCGGACAGGGACGAGCAGTACTTC
.,TRBJ2-1,.,TRBV14,CASSLAWSSYNEQFF,TGTGCCAGCAGCTTAGCGTGGAGCTCCTACAATGAGCAGTTCTTC
.,TRBJ1-4,.,TRBV7-2,CASSRTLNSRRGEKLFF,TGTGCCAGCAGCCGAACACTCAACAGCCGACGGGGTGAAAAACTGTTTTTT
.,TRBJ2-7,.,TRBV11-2,CASSLVGTESYEQYF,TGTGCCAGCAGCTTAGTAGGGACTGAATCCTACGAGCAGTACTTC
.,TRBJ1-3,.,TRBV7-2,CASSLAYSGNTIYF,TGTGCCAGCAGCTTAGCTTACTCTGGAAACACCATATATTTT
.,TRBJ2-3,.,TRBV4-3,CASSQDRALGTDTQYF,TGCGCCAGCAGCCAAGATCGGGCCCTAGGCACAGATACGCAGTATTTT
once,TRBJ2-7,.,TRBV16,CASSQKGGGSYEQYF,TGTGCCAGCAGCCAAAAGGGTGGAGGCTCCTACGAGCAGTACTTC
once,TRBJ2-7,.,TRBV5-1,CASSLALGSYEQYF,TGCGCCAGCAGCTTGGCCCTCGGTTCCTACGAGCAGTACTTC